This T cell receptor beta chain came from a study of T cell repertoires in cytomegalovirus infection. Study at large: Public TCR beta signatures marked donors with CMV infection and the matching HLA. The study's findings and limits: Cumulated frequencies of public TCR beta families served to identify carriers of CMV plus the relevant HLA. The response measured ex vivo was dominated by TCR beta clonotypes (HLA-C-restricted and CMV-specific).

One entry per CDR3 protein, called by TCRdb with MiXCR from the reads. In the table there are around 49,000 distinct CDR3 sequences, around 18% of which are singletons. Germline CDR1 and CDR2: SNHLY and FYNNEI. The CDR3 is 15 residues long. Germline trimming cut 6 bases from V and 1 base from J; bases unmatched to any gene: 6. As concerns this clonotype: The antigen remains unidentified.

The V call is TRBV2, the J call TRBJ1-5, with 7 nucleotides matching TRBD1. The clonotype comes from a human donor in good health (CMV status not recorded). Some clones in this sample may be carry-over from other donors' samples. The material sequenced was CD8+ T cells from cultured PBMCs, taken from culture after CMV antigen stimulation. The CDR3 protein is CASRRGQCSNQPQHF. The DNA of the CDR3 is TGTGCCAGCAGACGGGGACAGTGCAGCAATCAGCCCCAGCATTTT. Based on the CDR3 plus reference TRBV2 and TRBJ1-5, the full variable domain is EPEVTQTPSHQVTQMGQEVILRCVPISNHLYFYWYRQILGQKVEFLVSFYNNEISEKSEIFDDQFSVERPDGSNFTLKIRSTKLEDSAMYFCASRRGQCSNQPQHFGDGTRLSIL.